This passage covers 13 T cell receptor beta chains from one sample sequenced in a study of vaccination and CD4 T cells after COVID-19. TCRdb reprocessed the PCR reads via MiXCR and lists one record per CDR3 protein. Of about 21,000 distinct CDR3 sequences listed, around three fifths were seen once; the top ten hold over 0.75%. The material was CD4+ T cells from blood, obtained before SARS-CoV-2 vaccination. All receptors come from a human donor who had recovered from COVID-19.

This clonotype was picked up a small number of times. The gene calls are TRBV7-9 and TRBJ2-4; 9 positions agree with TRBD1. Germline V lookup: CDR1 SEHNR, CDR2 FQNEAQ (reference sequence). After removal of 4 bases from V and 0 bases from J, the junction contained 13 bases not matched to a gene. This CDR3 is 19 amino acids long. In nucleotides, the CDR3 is TGTGCCAGCAGCTACGGACAGGGGAAGCGAAATCTAGCCAAAAACATTCAGTACTTC. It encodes CASSYGQGKRNLAKNIQYF.

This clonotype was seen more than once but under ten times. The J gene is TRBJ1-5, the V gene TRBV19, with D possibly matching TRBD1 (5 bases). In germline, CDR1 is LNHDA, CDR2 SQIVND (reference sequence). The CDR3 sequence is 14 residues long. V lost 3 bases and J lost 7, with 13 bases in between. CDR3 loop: CASSIEGRAQPQHF. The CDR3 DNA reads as TGTGCCAGTAGTATTGAGGGCAGGGCACAGCCCCAGCATTTT.

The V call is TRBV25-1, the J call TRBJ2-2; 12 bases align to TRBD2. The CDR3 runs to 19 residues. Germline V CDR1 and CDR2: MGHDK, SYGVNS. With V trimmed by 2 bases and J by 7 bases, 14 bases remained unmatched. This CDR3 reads CASSEAPMTSGSSGGELFF. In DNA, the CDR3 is TGTGCCAGCAGTGAAGCCCCGATGACTAGCGGGAGTTCAGGCGGGGAGCTGTTTTTT.

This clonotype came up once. The CDR3 reads CASSLRETGGGGYTF. CDR3 nucleotide sequence: TGTGCCAGCAGCTTGCGAGAGACAGGGGGAGGGGGCTACACCTTC. The chain links TRBV5-4 to TRBJ1-2; 9 bases are shared with TRBD1. The CDR3 sequence is 15 residues long. The germline CDR1 and CDR2 sequences are SGHNT and YYREEE (reference sequence). The junction had 9 bases not matched to a gene; V was cut back by 1 base and J by 8 bases. Full variable domain (rest looked up from reference TRBV5-4 and TRBJ1-2): ETGVTQSPTHLIKTRGQQVTLRCSSQSGHNTVSWYQQALGQGPQFIFQYYREEENGRGNFPPRFSGLQFPNYSSELNVNALELDDSALYLCASSLRETGGGGYTFGSGTRLTVV.

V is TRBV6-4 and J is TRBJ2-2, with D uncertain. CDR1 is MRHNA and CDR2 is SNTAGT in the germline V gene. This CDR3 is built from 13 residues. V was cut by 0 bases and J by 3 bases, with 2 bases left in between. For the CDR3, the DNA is TGTGCCAGCAGTGACTCGGACACCGGGGAGCTGTTTTTT. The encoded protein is CASSDSDTGELFF.

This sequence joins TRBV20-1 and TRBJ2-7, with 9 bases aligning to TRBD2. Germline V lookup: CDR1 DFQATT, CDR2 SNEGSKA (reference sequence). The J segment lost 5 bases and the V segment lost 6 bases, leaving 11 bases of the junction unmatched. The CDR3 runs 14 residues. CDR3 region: CSATLAGLYHEQYF. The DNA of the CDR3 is TGCAGTGCCACCCTAGCGGGACTCTACCACGAGCAGTACTTC.

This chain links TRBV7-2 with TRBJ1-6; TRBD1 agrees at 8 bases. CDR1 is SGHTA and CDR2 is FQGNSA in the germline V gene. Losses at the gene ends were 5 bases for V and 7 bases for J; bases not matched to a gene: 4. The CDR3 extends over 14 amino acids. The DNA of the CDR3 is TGTGCCAGCAGCCCGACAGGGGTAAATTCACCCCTCCACTTT. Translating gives CASSPTGVNSPLHF.

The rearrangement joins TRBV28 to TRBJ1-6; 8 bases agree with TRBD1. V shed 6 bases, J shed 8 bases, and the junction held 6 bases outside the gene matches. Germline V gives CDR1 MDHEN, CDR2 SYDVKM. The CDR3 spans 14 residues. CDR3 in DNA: TGTGCCAGCAGGTCAGGACAGGGCTATTCACCCCTCCACTTT. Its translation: CASRSGQGYSPLHF.

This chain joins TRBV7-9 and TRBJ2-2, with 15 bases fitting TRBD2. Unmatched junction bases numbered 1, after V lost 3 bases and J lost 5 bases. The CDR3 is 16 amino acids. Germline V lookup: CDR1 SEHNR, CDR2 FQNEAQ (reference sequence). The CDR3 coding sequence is TGTGCCAGCAGCTTCGGGACTAGCGGGAGGACCGGGGAGCTGTTTTTT. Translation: CASSFGTSGRTGELFF.

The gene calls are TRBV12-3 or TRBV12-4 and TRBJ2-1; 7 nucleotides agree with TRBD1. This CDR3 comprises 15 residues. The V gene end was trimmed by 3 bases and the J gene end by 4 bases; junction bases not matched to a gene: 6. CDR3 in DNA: TGTGCCAGCAGTTTGGGCAGGGGGTTTTACAATGAGCAGTTCTTC. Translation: CASSLGRGFYNEQFF.

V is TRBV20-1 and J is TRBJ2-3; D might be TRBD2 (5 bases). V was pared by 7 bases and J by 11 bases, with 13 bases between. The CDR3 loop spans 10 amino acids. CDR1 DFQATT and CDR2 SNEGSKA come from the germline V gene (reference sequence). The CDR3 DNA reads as TGCAGTGTCGGGGTCCGAGAGCAGTATTTT. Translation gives CSVGVREQYF.

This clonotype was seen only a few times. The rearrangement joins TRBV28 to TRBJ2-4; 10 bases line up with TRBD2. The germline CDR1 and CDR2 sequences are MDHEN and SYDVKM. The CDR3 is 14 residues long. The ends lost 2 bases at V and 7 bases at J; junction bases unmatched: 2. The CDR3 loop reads CASSLTAGGNIQYF. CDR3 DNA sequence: TGTGCCAGCAGTTTAACAGCGGGAGGGAACATTCAGTACTTC.

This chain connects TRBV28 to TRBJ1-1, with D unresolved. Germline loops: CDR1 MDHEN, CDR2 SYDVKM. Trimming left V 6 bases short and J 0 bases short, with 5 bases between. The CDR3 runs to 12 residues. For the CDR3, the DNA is TGTGCCAGCAGCCAGCTGAACACTGAAGCTTTCTTT. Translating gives CASSQLNTEAFF.